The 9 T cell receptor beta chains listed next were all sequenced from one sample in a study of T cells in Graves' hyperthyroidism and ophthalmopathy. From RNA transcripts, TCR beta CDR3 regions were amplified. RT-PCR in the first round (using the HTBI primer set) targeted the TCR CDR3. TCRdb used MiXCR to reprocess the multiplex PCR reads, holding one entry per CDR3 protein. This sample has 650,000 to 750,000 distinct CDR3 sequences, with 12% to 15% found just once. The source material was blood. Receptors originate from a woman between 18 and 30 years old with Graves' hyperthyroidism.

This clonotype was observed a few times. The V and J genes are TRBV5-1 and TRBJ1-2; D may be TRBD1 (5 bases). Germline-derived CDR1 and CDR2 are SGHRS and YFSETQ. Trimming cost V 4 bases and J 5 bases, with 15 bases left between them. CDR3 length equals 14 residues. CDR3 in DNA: TGCGCCAGCAGCCCGGGACTCACTAGGTATGGCTACACCTTC. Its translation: CASSPGLTRYGYTF.

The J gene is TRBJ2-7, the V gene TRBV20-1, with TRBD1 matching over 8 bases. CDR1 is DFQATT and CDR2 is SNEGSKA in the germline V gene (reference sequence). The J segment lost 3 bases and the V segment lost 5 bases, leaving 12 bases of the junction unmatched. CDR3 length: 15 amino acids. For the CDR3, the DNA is TGCAGTGCTGGAACCCCGGGACAGGCTTTCTACGAGCAGTACTTC. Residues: CSAGTPGQAFYEQYF.

The CDR3 protein is CASSWGDLTDTQYF. The CDR3 coding sequence is TGTGCCAGCAGTTGGGGGGACTTAACAGATACGCAGTATTTT. V usage is TRBV27 and J usage is TRBJ2-3; the D gene is possibly TRBD2 (6 bases). The CDR3 covers 14 residues. The V gene lost 4 bases and the J gene lost 3 bases, with 11 bases spanning the gap. From germline, CDR1 is MNHEY and CDR2 SMNVEV (reference sequence).

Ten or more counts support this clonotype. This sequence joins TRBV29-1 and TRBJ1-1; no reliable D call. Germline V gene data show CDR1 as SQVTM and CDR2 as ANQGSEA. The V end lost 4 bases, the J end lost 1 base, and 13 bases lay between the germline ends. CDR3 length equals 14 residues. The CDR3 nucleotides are TGCAGCGTTGTTCGGTGGGCAAGGAACACTGAAGCTTTCTTT. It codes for CSVVRWARNTEAFF. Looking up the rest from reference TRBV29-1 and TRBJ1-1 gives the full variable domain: SAVISQKPSRDICQRGTSLTIQCQVDSQVTMMFWYRQQPGQSLTLIATANQGSEATYESGFVIDKFPISRPNLTFSTLTVSNMSPEDSSIYLCSVVRWARNTEAFFGQGTRLTVV.

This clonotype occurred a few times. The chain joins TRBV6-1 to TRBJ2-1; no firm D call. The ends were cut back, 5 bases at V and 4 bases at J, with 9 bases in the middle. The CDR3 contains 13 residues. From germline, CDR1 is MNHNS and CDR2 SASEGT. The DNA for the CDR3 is TGTGCCAGCAGTAGAACAAAATACAATGAGCAGTTCTTC. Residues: CASSRTKYNEQFF.

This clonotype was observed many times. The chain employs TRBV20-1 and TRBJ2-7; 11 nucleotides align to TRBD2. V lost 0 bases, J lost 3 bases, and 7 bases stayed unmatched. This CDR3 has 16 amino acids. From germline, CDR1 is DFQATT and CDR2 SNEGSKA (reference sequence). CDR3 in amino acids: CSARDSQGLADYEQYF. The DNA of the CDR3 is TGCAGTGCTAGAGACAGTCAGGGACTAGCGGACTACGAGCAGTACTTC.

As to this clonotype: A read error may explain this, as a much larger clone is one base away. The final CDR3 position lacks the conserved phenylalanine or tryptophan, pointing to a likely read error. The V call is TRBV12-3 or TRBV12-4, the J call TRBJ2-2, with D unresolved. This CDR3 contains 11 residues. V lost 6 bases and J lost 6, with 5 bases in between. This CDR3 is CASRLAGELFL. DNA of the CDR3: TGTGCCAGCAGGCTCGCCGGGGAGCTGTTTCTT.

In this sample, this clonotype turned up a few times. CDR3 region: CATSRAQGDRQPQHF. The CDR3 bases are TGTGCCACCAGCAGAGCTCAGGGTGACCGTCAGCCCCAGCATTTT. The chain links TRBV15 to TRBJ1-5, with D possibly matching TRBD1 (5 bases). Germline CDR1 is LNHNV and CDR2 is YYDKDF (reference sequence). The CDR3 consists of 15 residues. Trimming removed 1 base from V and 6 bases from J, with 13 bases in between.

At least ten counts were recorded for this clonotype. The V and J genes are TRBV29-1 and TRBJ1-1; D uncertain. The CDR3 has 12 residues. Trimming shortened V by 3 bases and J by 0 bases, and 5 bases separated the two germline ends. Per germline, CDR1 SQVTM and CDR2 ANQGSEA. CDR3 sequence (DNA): TGCAGCGTTGAGTCAGTGAACACTGAAGCTTTCTTT. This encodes CSVESVNTEAFF.